The sequence of this T cell receptor beta chain was determined in a study of CD4+ T cells in melanoma. V lost 6 bases and J 8 bases, leaving 17 bases between the germline ends. Germline-derived CDR1 and CDR2 are SGHVS and FNYEAQ. The CDR3 contains 14 residues. Assay: immunoSEQ multiplex PCR; the TCRdb copy retains only in-frame clones and omits some. Of around 55,000 clones listed, almost 70% are singletons. The chain is built from TRBV7-6 and TRBJ2-1; D is possibly TRBD1 or TRBD2 (5 bases each). The source material was tumor tissue. This sequence originates from a human donor with melanoma. The CDR3 DNA follows: TGTGCCAGCAGTCCCGGACTTTTCAGGGATGAGCAGTTCTTC. The encoded protein is CASSPGLFRDEQFF.